Listed here is a single TCR beta chain. This clone was seen a single time. Which antigen it targets is not known. Within one base of it there is no much larger clone, and no base qualities were kept. One collaborating source in Seattle enrolled patients during active infection and followed them longitudinally through the course of disease. Collaborating institutions collected whole blood in K2EDTA tubes following their own protocols. For TCRbeta analysis, collaborators shipped samples as frozen whole blood, isolated PBMCs, or DNA extracted from either of those sample types. This specimen belongs to a study of blood T cell repertoires in COVID-19 (dated by TCRdb to about 2020). A note on the overall study: The collaborator samples originated in the United States, Italy and Spain and spanned the acute and convalescent phases of COVID-19. The material from the prospective study consisted of cDNA or gDNA derived from T cells, B-cell-depleted T cells, or PBMCs. Deeply sampled blood TCRbeta repertoires from subjects exposed to, actively infected with, or recovered from COVID-19 were included in the dataset. The repertoires were released in a freely available public database meant as a resource for research on the immune response to SARS-CoV-2. The samples were drawn from two sources: the first 160 participants of the ongoing ImmuneRACE study, and 950 to 1,500 subjects contributed by 6 global collaborators. Sample metadata almost always included a de-identified subject ID, COVID-19 status, age in years and sex. Where available, HLA class I and class II types were obtained from metadata supplied by the sample provider rather than from assay-based typing.

What the study reported, not specific to this receptor: The quantity of clinical and demographic metadata differed by source and by participant and was supplied without curation.

Including the terminal cysteine and phenylalanine, the CDR3 comprises 17 residues. Only CDR3 DNA remains: 51 bases, in frame from the first base. Trimming leaves V shorter by 4 bases and J shorter by 2 bases, with the junction holding 5 bases beyond the gene matches. Sequences SNHLY (CDR1) and FYNNEI (CDR2) are obtained from the germline V gene. The immunoSEQ Assay, a bias-controlled multiplex PCR, was used to amplify TCRbeta CDR3 regions from genomic DNA. The authors' pipeline ran thus. Within the assay, amplification of reference gene primers was used to estimate how many nucleated cells each sample contained. To quantify the absolute abundance of each unique TCRbeta CDR3 rearrangement, sequence reads were collapsed and filtered. For each sample, productive Simpson clonality was calculated as the square root of Simpson's diversity index across productive rearrangements. Not all clones reach the TCRdb copy of this immuneACCESS table, which keeps in-frame sequences only. Checked studies attribute under half of the gap to unresolved V genes and leave the rest unexplained. The V and J calls and clone size are taken from that table; D and trimming were inferred from the DNA. For this sample there are roughly 140,000 clones; roughly 88% appear just once. 6.5% to 9.5% of the sample comes from the top ten.

Sequencing input: peripheral blood. The chain is encoded by TRBV2 joined to TRBJ2-5, with 15 middle bases fitting TRBD2. This clonotype was obtained from a woman aged 55 to 70 with COVID-19, enrolled during active disease. The nucleotide sequence reads as follows: TGTGCCAGCAGTGCCGGGACTAGCGGGGGGTATCAAGAGACCCAGTACTTC. It encodes CASSAGTSGGYQETQYF.